This T cell receptor (beta chain) was found in a study of T cells expressing NK-cell markers. Study-wide results and caveats: Researchers report these clonotypes also headed the CD3+CD56-NKG2C+ fraction in four donors.

Comments on this clonotype: Its antigen is not identified.

Template switching by 5'RACE with UMIs generated the TCR beta cDNA. TCRdb re-called the 5' RACE reads, yielding one record per CDR3 amino acid sequence without DNA. This sample lists a few hundred thousand distinct CDR3 sequences; its ten largest clones have about 0.39%. The CDR3 is 12 residues long. CDR1 KGHDR and CDR2 SFDVKD come from the germline V gene. Specimen: blood T cells: a sorted CD56 or NKG2C T cell subset, CD4+ or CD8+ T cells, or bulk PBMC T cells (not recorded which). This receptor was identified in a man younger than 30 in good health. The chain combines TRBV24-1 with TRBJ2-1; TCRdb lists TRBD2, though no DNA is available to test this call. CDR3 loop: CATSGVGSEQFF.